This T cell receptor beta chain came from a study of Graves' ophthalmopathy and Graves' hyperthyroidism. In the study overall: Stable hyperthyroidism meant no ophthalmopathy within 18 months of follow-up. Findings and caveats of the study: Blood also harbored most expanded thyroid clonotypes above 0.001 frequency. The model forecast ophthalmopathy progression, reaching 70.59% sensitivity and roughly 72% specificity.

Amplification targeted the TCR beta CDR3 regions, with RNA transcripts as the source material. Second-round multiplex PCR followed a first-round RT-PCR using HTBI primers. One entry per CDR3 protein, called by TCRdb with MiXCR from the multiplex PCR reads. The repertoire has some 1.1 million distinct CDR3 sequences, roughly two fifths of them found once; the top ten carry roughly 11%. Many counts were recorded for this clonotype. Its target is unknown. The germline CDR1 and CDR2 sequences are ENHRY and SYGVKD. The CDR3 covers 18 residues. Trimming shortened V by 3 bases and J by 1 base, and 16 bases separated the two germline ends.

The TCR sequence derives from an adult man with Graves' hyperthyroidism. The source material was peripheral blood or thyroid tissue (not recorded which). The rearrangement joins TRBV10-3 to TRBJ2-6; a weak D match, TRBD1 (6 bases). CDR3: CAISDWSQGTSGANVLTF. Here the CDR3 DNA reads TGTGCCATCAGTGATTGGAGCCAAGGGACATCTGGGGCCAACGTCCTGACTTTC.